This TCR beta chain was captured in a study of T cell responses to AZD1222 COVID-19 vaccine. On the study more broadly: Investigators merged groups given second doses at roughly 4 or roughly 12 weeks.

The repertoire was sequenced with immunoSEQ multiplex PCR; TCRdb's copy has only in-frame clones and lacks some. Of over 100,000 clones listed, around 90% were seen once; the top ten hold approximately 6%. About this clone: The antigen is undetermined.

General study points: The number of AZD1222 recipients seropositive at baseline was only five to seven. White British ancestry dominated among donors, who included more females, and clonal diversity was possibly underestimated. Repertoire samples came only from after the peak T cell response.

Germline V gene sequence: CDR1 SGHRS, CDR2 YFSETQ. The length of the CDR3 is 16 residues. Germline trimming cut 1 base from V and 2 bases from J; bases unmatched to any gene: 3. This specimen consisted of peripheral blood, obtained on day 0 of AZD1222 vaccination. The genes are TRBV5-1 and TRBJ1-3; 10 positions match TRBD1. This TCR came from an adult in good health. The CDR3 protein is CASSLMTGGAGNTIYF. The CDR3 coding sequence is TGCGCCAGCAGCTTGATGACAGGGGGCGCTGGAAACACCATATATTTT. The whole variable domain, remainder taken from reference TRBV5-1 and TRBJ1-3, is KAGVTQTPRYLIKTRGQQVTLSCSPISGHRSVSWYQQTPGQGLQFLFEYFSETQRNKGNFPGRFSGRQFSNSRSEMNVSTLELGDSALYLCASSLMTGGAGNTIYFGEGSWLTVV.